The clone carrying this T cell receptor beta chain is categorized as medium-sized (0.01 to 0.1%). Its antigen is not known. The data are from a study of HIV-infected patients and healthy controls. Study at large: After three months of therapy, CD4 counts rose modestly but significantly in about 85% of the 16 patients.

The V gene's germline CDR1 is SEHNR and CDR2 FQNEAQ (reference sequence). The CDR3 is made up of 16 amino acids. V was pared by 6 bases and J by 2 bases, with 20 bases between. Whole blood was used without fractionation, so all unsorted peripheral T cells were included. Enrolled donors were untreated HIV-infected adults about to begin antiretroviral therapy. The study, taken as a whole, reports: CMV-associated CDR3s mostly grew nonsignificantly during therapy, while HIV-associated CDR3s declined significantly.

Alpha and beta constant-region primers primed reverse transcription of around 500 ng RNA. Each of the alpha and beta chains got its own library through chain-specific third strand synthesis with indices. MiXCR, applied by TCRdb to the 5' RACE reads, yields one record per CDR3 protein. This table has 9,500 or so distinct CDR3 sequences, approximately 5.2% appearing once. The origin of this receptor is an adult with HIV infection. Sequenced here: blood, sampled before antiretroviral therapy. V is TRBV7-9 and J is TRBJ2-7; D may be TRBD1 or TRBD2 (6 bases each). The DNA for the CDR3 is TGTGCCAGCAGTCCTACTTCAGGGGAGGAGGCCTACGAGCAGTACTTC. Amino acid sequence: CASSPTSGEEAYEQYF.